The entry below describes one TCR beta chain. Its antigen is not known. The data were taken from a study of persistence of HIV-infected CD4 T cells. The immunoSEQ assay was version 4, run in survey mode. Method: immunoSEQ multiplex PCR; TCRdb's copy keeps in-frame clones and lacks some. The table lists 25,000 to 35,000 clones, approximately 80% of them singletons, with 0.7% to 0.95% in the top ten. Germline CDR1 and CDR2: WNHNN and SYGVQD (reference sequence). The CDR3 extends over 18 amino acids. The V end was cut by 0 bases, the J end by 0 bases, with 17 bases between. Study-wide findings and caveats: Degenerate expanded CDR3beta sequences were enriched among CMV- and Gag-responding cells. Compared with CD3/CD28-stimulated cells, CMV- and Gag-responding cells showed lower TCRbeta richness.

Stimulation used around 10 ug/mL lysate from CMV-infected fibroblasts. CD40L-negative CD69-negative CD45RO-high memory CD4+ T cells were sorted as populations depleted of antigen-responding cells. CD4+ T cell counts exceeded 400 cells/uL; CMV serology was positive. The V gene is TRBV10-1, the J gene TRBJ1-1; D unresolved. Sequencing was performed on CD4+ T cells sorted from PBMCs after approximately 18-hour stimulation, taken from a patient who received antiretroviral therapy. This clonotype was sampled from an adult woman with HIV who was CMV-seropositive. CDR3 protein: CASSESLEYPTMNTEAFF. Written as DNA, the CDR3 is TGCGCCAGCAGTGAGTCCCTGGAGTACCCTACCATGAACACTGAAGCTTTCTTT.